These 27 T cell receptor beta chains were sequenced from one sample in a study of CD8 T cells in ankylosing spondylitis. Each CDR3 protein is one row after TCRdb ran MiXCR on the 5' RACE reads. The data hold about 240,000 distinct CDR3 sequences, with about 11% observed a single time. The sample comprised blood, either unsorted or a sorted T cell fraction (not recorded which). The receptors stem from a male donor with ankylosing spondylitis or in good health (not recorded which).

V gene TRBV2 combines with J gene TRBJ1-2; D gene ambiguous. V lost 2 bases, J lost 0 bases, and 7 bases lay in between. Per germline, CDR1 SNHLY and CDR2 FYNNEI. The CDR3 loop spans 14 amino acids. Here the CDR3 reads CASSERVANYGYTF. DNA of the CDR3: TGTGCCAGCAGTGAAAGGGTAGCTAACTATGGCTACACCTTC. The entire variable domain, with the rest obtained from reference TRBV2 and TRBJ1-2, is as follows: EPEVTQTPSHQVTQMGQEVILRCVPISNHLYFYWYRQILGQKVEFLVSFYNNEISEKSEIFDDQFSVERPDGSNFTLKIRSTKLEDSAMYFCASSERVANYGYTFGSGTRLTVV.

This clonotype has a count of ten or more. The chain employs TRBV20-1 and TRBJ2-1; 7 bases agree with TRBD2. The trim removed 6 bases at V and 4 bases at J, leaving 3 bases unmatched. Germline-derived CDR1 and CDR2 are DFQATT and SNEGSKA (reference sequence). The CDR3 length is 12 residues. The CDR3 DNA reads TGCAGTGCCGGACTAGGTTACAATGAGCAGTTCTTC. Protein: CSAGLGYNEQFF.

This clonotype was counted many times. This chain connects TRBV20-1 to TRBJ2-7, with TRBD2 matching 9 bases. Germline values: CDR1 DFQATT, CDR2 SNEGSKA (reference sequence). CDR3 length: 14 amino acids. J gave up 3 bases and V 3 bases, and 6 bases lay outside the gene matches. CDR3 amino acids: CSASPTSGLYEQYF. The CDR3 nucleotides read TGCAGTGCTAGTCCGACTAGCGGACTCTACGAGCAGTACTTC.

The rearrangement links TRBV7-7 to TRBJ2-3; TRBD1 is a possible D gene (5 bases). Germline V gene data show CDR1 as SSHAT and CDR2 as FNYEAQ (reference sequence). The CDR3 consists of 14 residues. Between the trimmed V and J ends, which lost 5 bases and 1 base, there was a span of 10 bases. The CDR3 DNA sequence: TGTGCCAGCAGCCTTATAGGGGGCACAGATACGCAGTATTTT. Amino acid sequence: CASSLIGGTDTQYF.

This clonotype was counted ten times or more. V gene TRBV12-3 or TRBV12-4 combines with J gene TRBJ2-1; D gene uncertain. Trimming shortened V by 3 bases and J by 8 bases, and 5 bases separated the two germline ends. The CDR3 is 11 amino acids. The CDR3 spells CASSLADEQFF. In DNA form, the CDR3 reads TGTGCCAGCAGTTTGGCGGATGAGCAGTTCTTC.

The sample holds many counts of this clonotype. V and J are TRBV20-1 and TRBJ1-2, with 8 bases identical to TRBD1. CDR1 DFQATT and CDR2 SNEGSKA come from the germline V gene (reference sequence). The junction had 12 bases not matched to a gene; V was cut back by 5 bases and J by 4 bases. The CDR3 runs to 15 residues. As DNA, the CDR3 is TGCAGTGCTTACCCCGGGACAGGATTAATCTATGGCTACACCTTC. Amino acid sequence: CSAYPGTGLIYGYTF.

This clonotype was seen repeatedly, ten times or more. V usage is TRBV5-1 and J usage is TRBJ1-2; no clear D gene. Trimming took 3 bases from V and 1 from J, leaving 7 bases between them. The CDR3 extends over 13 amino acids. Germline assignment: CDR1 SGHRS and CDR2 YFSETQ. CDR3 region: CASSSDVNYGYTF. In DNA form, the CDR3 reads TGCGCCAGCAGCTCGGACGTTAACTATGGCTACACCTTC. The variable domain in full, completed from reference TRBV5-1 and TRBJ1-2, reads KAGVTQTPRYLIKTRGQQVTLSCSPISGHRSVSWYQQTPGQGLQFLFEYFSETQRNKGNFPGRFSGRQFSNSRSEMNVSTLELGDSALYLCASSSDVNYGYTFGSGTRLTVV.

This clonotype was detected ten times or more. The rearrangement uses TRBV5-1 and TRBJ2-5, with TRBD1 as a possible D gene (6 bases). V was cut by 3 bases and J by 2 bases, with 14 bases left in between. This CDR3 contains 15 residues. Germline V CDR1 and CDR2: SGHRS, YFSETQ. The CDR3 nucleotides are TGCGCCAGCAGCTCCGGGACAACCCTTCAAGAGACCCAGTACTTC. It codes for CASSSGTTLQETQYF.

A note on this clonotype: Being one base from a much bigger clone, this may be a read error. This chain links TRBV10-3 with TRBJ2-7; the D gene is possibly TRBD1 (5 bases). Per germline, CDR1 ENHRY and CDR2 SYGVKD. The CDR3 spans 12 residues. V lost 4 bases and J 6 bases, leaving 10 bases between the germline ends. The CDR3 is CAISGEQVEQYF. The CDR3 DNA reads as TGTGCCATCAGTGGGGAACAGGTCGAGCAGTACTTC.

The rearrangement uses TRBV7-9 and TRBJ2-7, with a tentative D call TRBD2 (6 bases). The germline V gene has CDR1 SEHNR and CDR2 FQNEAQ (reference sequence). This CDR3 has 13 residues. Trimming cost V 2 bases and J 7 bases, with 12 bases left between them. The CDR3 region has the DNA TGTGCCAGCAGCTTACTTTGGGGGGAAGAGCAGTACTTC. The encoded protein is CASSLLWGEEQYF. Full variable domain (outside the CDR3, taken from reference TRBV7-9 and TRBJ2-7): DTGVSQNPRHKITKRGQNVTFRCDPISEHNRLYWYRQTLGQGPEFLTYFQNEAQLEKSRLLSDRFSAERPKGSFSTLEIQRTEQGDSAMYLCASSLLWGEEQYFGPGTRLTVT.

There are many counts of this clonotype. The J gene is TRBJ2-3, the V gene TRBV15, with D uncertain. Trimming took off 2 bases at V and 6 bases at J, with 6 bases between the two ends. The CDR3 spans 12 residues. Germline lookup yields CDR1 LNHNV and CDR2 YYDKDF (reference sequence). The CDR3 is CATSRREDTQYF. CDR3 DNA: TGTGCCACCAGCAGACGAGAGGATACGCAGTATTTT. Complete variable domain (other parts from reference TRBV15 and TRBJ2-3): DAMVIQNPRYQVTQFGKPVTLSCSQTLNHNVMYWYQQKSSQAPKLLFHYYDKDFNNEADTPDNFQSRRPNTSFCFLDIRSPGLGDTAMYLCATSRREDTQYFGPGTRLTVL.

The CDR3 sequence: CASSVQTGTNEKLFF. CDR3 nucleotide sequence: TGCGCCAGCAGCGTCCAAACAGGGACTAATGAAAAACTGTTTTTT. V gene TRBV5-1 combines with J gene TRBJ1-4; the D gene is possibly TRBD1 (6 bases). Germline V CDR1 and CDR2: SGHRS, YFSETQ. V was pared by 4 bases and J by 2 bases, with 12 bases between. The CDR3 loop spans 15 amino acids. Together with reference TRBV5-1 and TRBJ1-4, the CDR3 gives the full variable domain: KAGVTQTPRYLIKTRGQQVTLSCSPISGHRSVSWYQQTPGQGLQFLFEYFSETQRNKGNFPGRFSGRQFSNSRSEMNVSTLELGDSALYLCASSVQTGTNEKLFFGSGTQLSVL.

This clonotype was observed many times. The chain couples TRBV5-1 to TRBJ2-3; the match to TRBD2 covers 11 bases. After removal of 3 bases from V and 7 bases from J, the junction contained 7 bases not matched to a gene. CDR1 and CDR2 from the germline V gene are SGHRS and YFSETQ. This CDR3 region has 15 residues. The CDR3 nucleotides read TGCGCCAGCAGCTGGGAGACTAGCGGGGTGAATACGCAGTATTTT. This gives the protein CASSWETSGVNTQYF.

A few counts support this clonotype. The chain employs TRBV7-9 and TRBJ2-1; a possible D gene is TRBD2 (6 bases). The germline V gene encodes CDR1 SEHNR and CDR2 FQNEAQ (reference sequence). This CDR3 has 16 amino acids. Trimming cost V 5 bases and J 5 bases, with 19 bases left between them. CDR3 DNA: TGTGCCAGCAGCCCGCGAGAGTTGAGGGAGGACAATGAGCAGTTCTTC. Translation: CASSPRELREDNEQFF.

This clonotype was recorded at least ten times. The CDR3 loop reads CASSEVGSVLRQYF. Written as DNA, the CDR3 is TGTGCCAGCAGTGAAGTCGGGAGTGTTCTCAGGCAGTACTTC. The rearrangement uses TRBV25-1 and TRBJ2-7; perhaps TRBD2 as D (6 bases). Trimming stripped 2 bases from V and 9 bases from J, with 17 bases between. The CDR3 covers 14 residues. Looked up from germline, CDR1 is MGHDK and CDR2 is SYGVNS.

This clonotype was seen many times. The chain carries TRBV2 and TRBJ1-2, with TRBD1 matching 9 bases. This CDR3 spans 15 amino acids. Per the germline V gene, CDR1 is SNHLY and CDR2 is FYNNEI. J lost 5 bases, V lost 6 bases, and 10 bases had no gene match. The CDR3 region is CASRRELQGAYGYTF. DNA of the CDR3: TGTGCCAGCAGGAGGGAATTACAGGGGGCTTATGGCTACACCTTC.

This clonotype was counted at least ten times. The chain uses TRBV14 and TRBJ1-6; 8 bases match TRBD1. With V trimmed by 1 base and J by 3 bases, 2 bases remained unmatched. Germline V gives CDR1 SGHDN, CDR2 FVKESK. The length of the CDR3 is 16 residues. The CDR3: CASSQGTGLYNSPLHF. CDR3 DNA: TGTGCCAGCAGCCAAGGGACAGGGCTCTATAATTCACCCCTCCACTTT.

This clonotype has just a few counts. The chain combines TRBV7-9 with TRBJ1-6; possibly TRBD1 for D (5 bases). CDR1 is SEHNR and CDR2 is FQNEAQ in the germline V gene (reference sequence). The CDR3 runs 15 residues. V lost 1 base and J lost 12, with 16 bases in between. The CDR3 sequence: CASSLGDRPVEPLHF. As DNA, the CDR3 is TGTGCCAGCAGCTTAGGGGACCGTCCTGTAGAACCCCTCCACTTT.

There are many counts of this clonotype. The V and J genes are TRBV5-1 and TRBJ2-7; D ambiguous. Trimming took off 4 bases at V and 3 bases at J, with 8 bases between the two ends. The CDR3 contains 12 residues. Germline V gives CDR1 SGHRS, CDR2 YFSETQ. The CDR3 sequence: CASSDSFYEQYF. CDR3 nucleotides: TGCGCCAGCAGCGACTCGTTCTACGAGCAGTACTTC.

This clonotype was recorded at least ten times. This rearrangement joins TRBV20-1 to TRBJ1-2; TRBD1 aligns across 9 bases. The CDR3 length is 13 residues. The ends lost 1 base at V and 3 bases at J; junction bases unmatched: 0. Germline V CDR1 and CDR2: DFQATT, SNEGSKA (reference sequence). The DNA of the CDR3 is TGCAGTGCTAGAGGGACAGGGGACTATGGCTACACCTTC. Its protein product is CSARGTGDYGYTF.

This clonotype was seen ten or more times. The chain recombines TRBV20-1 with TRBJ2-7; TRBD1 matches 10 bases. The ends lost 0 bases at V and 4 bases at J; junction bases unmatched: 6. Germline V gives CDR1 DFQATT, CDR2 SNEGSKA (reference sequence). The length of the CDR3 is 15 residues. CDR3 sequence (DNA): TGCAGTGCTAGAGAGAGTGGGACAGGGGTATACGAGCAGTACTTC. Protein: CSARESGTGVYEQYF.

This clonotype was recorded many times. The V gene is TRBV20-1, the J gene TRBJ2-7; 10 nucleotides agree with TRBD2. CDR3 size: 13 residues. Trimming removed 5 bases from V and 7 bases from J; junction bases left unmatched: 8. Germline V CDR1 and CDR2: DFQATT, SNEGSKA (reference sequence). The CDR3: CSAGRTSGAEQYF. The CDR3 coding sequence is TGCAGTGCTGGTCGTACTAGCGGGGCTGAGCAGTACTTC.

This clonotype was picked up many times. The chain employs TRBV28 and TRBJ1-1, with D possibly TRBD1 on 5 matching bases. The germline gives CDR1 MDHEN, CDR2 SYDVKM. V lost 2 bases and J lost 4, with 11 bases in between. This CDR3 contains 14 residues. The chain's CDR3 is CASSLGGGGTEAFF. CDR3 coding DNA: TGTGCCAGCAGTTTAGGGGGAGGAGGCACTGAAGCTTTCTTT.

This chain uses TRBV5-1 with TRBJ1-1; D perhaps matches TRBD1 (5 bases). Germline loops: CDR1 SGHRS, CDR2 YFSETQ. Trimming pared 4 bases from V and 7 bases from J, leaving 14 bases between. The CDR3 loop spans 13 amino acids. This CDR3 reads CASSVAGIGEAFF. For the CDR3, the DNA is TGCGCCAGCAGCGTTGCAGGGATTGGTGAAGCTTTCTTT.

Regarding this clonotype: This may be a read error, as it is one base from a much larger clone. This rearrangement joins TRBV5-1 to TRBJ2-7, with D maybe TRBD1 (6 bases). The CDR3 extends over 15 amino acids. Germline CDR1 and CDR2: SGHRS and YFSETQ. Between the trimmed V and J ends, which lost 3 bases and 3 bases, there was a span of 16 bases. CDR3 sequence: CASSWEQGSNYEQYF. The CDR3 DNA follows: TGCGCCAGCAGCTGGGAACAGGGATCAAACTACGAGCAGTACTTC.

This clonotype was seen ten or more times. V gene TRBV5-1 combines with J gene TRBJ2-1; 10 nucleotides match TRBD2. Germline V gene sequence: CDR1 SGHRS, CDR2 YFSETQ. J gave up 0 bases and V 6 bases, and 3 bases lay outside the gene matches. The CDR3 totals 15 residues. This CDR3 reads CASTVAGGSYNEQFF. The CDR3 nucleotides read TGCGCCAGCACTGTAGCGGGGGGCTCCTACAATGAGCAGTTCTTC. Full variable domain (remainder filled in from reference TRBV5-1 and TRBJ2-1): KAGVTQTPRYLIKTRGQQVTLSCSPISGHRSVSWYQQTPGQGLQFLFEYFSETQRNKGNFPGRFSGRQFSNSRSEMNVSTLELGDSALYLCASTVAGGSYNEQFFGPGTRLTVL.

This chain joins TRBV7-2 and TRBJ2-3; D possibly corresponds to TRBD2 (5 bases). This CDR3 comprises 16 residues. V shed 1 base and J shed 1 base, with 12 bases lying between them. Germline loops: CDR1 SGHTA, CDR2 FQGNSA. CDR3 nucleotides: TGTGCCAGCAGCTTAGGTTTGAGGGCAGGCACAGATACGCAGTATTTT. Its translation is CASSLGLRAGTDTQYF.